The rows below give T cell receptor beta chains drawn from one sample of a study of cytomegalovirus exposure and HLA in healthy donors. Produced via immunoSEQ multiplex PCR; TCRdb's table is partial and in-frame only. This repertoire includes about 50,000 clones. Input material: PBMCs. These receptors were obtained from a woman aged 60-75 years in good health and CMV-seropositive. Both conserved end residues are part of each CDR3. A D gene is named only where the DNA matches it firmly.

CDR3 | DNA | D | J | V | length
CASSVQSSGNTIYF | TGTGCCAGCAGTGTACAGAGCTCTGGAAACACCATATATTTT | NA | TRBJ1-3 | TRBV6-5 | 14
CASSPLPQGAYEQYF | TGTGCCAGCAGCCCCCTCCCCCAGGGGGCCTACGAGCAGTACTTC | TRBD1 | TRBJ2-7 | TRBV7-6 | 15
CASNTGQGVHEQYF | TGTGCCAGTAATACCGGACAGGGAGTTCACGAGCAGTACTTC | TRBD1 | TRBJ2-7 | TRBV19 | 14
CASSSKWLTSGGPDEQYF | TGTGCCAGCAGCTCCAAGTGGTTAACTTCAGGGGGCCCAGACGAGCAGTACTTC | TRBD1 | TRBJ2-7 | TRBV7-9 | 18
CASSPGQGGEAFF | TGTGCCAGCTCACCGGGACAGGGAGGCGAAGCTTTCTTT | TRBD1 | TRBJ1-1 | TRBV18 | 13
CAISDTSSGNTIYF | TGTGCCATCAGTGACACAAGCTCTGGAAACACCATATATTTT | NA | TRBJ1-3 | TRBV10-3 | 14
CASSLVNSDNEQFF | TGTGCCAGCAGCTTAGTAAATTCCGACAATGAGCAGTTCTTC | NA | TRBJ2-1 | TRBV7-2 | 14
CASSLSADQETQYF | TGTGCCAGCAGCTTGTCAGCGGACCAAGAGACCCAGTACTTC | NA | TRBJ2-5 | TRBV5-4 | 14
CSLGGGGPTIDEQFF | TGCAGCTTGGGGGGCGGGGGGCCTACTATAGATGAGCAGTTCTTC | TRBD2 | TRBJ2-1 | TRBV29-1 | 15
CASSWGQFGELFF | TGTGCCAGCAGCTGGGGACAGTTCGGGGAGCTGTTTTTT | TRBD1 | TRBJ2-2 | TRBV7-9 | 13
CASSRQGNTEAFF | TGTGCCAGCTCACGACAGGGAAACACTGAAGCTTTCTTT | TRBD1 | TRBJ1-1 | TRBV18 | 13
CASSIRDSPSGADTQYF | TGTGCCAGCAGCATCCGGGACAGTCCTTCAGGGGCAGATACGCAGTATTTT | TRBD1 | TRBJ2-3 | TRBV5-6 | 17
CASSSRERKTDNEQFF | TGCGCCAGCAGCTCGCGTGAGCGTAAGACCGACAATGAGCAGTTCTTC | NA | TRBJ2-1 | TRBV5-1 | 16
CASSPPTANLPYEQYF | TGTGCCAGCAGCCCTCCGACAGCTAACCTTCCCTACGAGCAGTACTTC | NA | TRBJ2-7 | TRBV11-1 | 16
CATRDRESLGYTF | TGCGCCACCCGGGACAGGGAATCTCTCGGCTACACCTTC | TRBD1 | TRBJ1-2 | TRBV10-2 | 13
CASSPVGQLVTNTEAFF | TGTGCCAGCTCACCAGTGGGACAGCTAGTCACGAACACTGAAGCTTTCTTT | TRBD1 | TRBJ1-1 | TRBV18 | 17
CAISHGGQGTGELFF | TGTGCCATCAGTCACGGGGGACAGGGGACCGGGGAGCTGTTTTTT | TRBD1 | TRBJ2-2 | TRBV10-3 | 15
CASSRTGDYEQYF | TGTGCCAGCTCACGAACAGGGGACTACGAGCAGTACTTC | TRBD1 | TRBJ2-7 | TRBV18 | 13
CASRPGLGGNQPQHF | TGTGCCAGCAGGCCGGGTCTGGGAGGCAATCAGCCCCAGCATTTT | NA | TRBJ1-5 | TRBV6-5 | 15
CASSYSDSGTEAFF | TGTGCCAGCAGTTACTCGGACTCGGGGACTGAAGCTTTCTTT | NA | TRBJ1-1 | TRBV6-6 | 14
CASSLRGYAGADTQYF | TGTGCCAGCAGCTTAAGGGGTTACGCAGGGGCCGATACGCAGTATTTT | NA | TRBJ2-3 | TRBV7-2 | 16
CASSFGSHSGANVLTF | TGTGCCAGCAGCTTCGGGAGCCACTCTGGGGCCAACGTCCTGACTTTC | NA | TRBJ2-6 | TRBV7-2 | 16
CASSAGQGNLSPLHF | TGTGCCAGCAGTGCGGGACAGGGGAATTTATCACCCCTCCACTTT | TRBD1 | TRBJ1-6 | TRBV6-5 | 15
CASSTTPNGPINQPQHF | TGCGCCAGCAGCACAACCCCGAATGGCCCGATTAATCAGCCCCAGCATTTT | NA | TRBJ1-5 | TRBV4-3 | 17
CASRMTGSSYEQYF | TGTGCCAGTAGGATGACAGGGAGCTCCTACGAGCAGTACTTC | TRBD1 | TRBJ2-7 | TRBV19 | 14
CASSSGHLYGYTF | TGTGCCAGCAGTTCAGGACACCTCTATGGCTACACCTTC | NA | TRBJ1-2 | TRBV28 | 13
CASSLVRQTVYEQYF | TGTGCCAGCAGCTTAGTGAGACAGACCGTCTACGAGCAGTACTTC | NA | TRBJ2-7 | TRBV7-8 | 15
CASSDSAAGGEQFF | TGTGCCAGCAGTGACTCGGCGGCAGGGGGTGAGCAGTTCTTC | TRBD1 | TRBJ2-1 | TRBV6-4 | 14
CASSQDRFSYEQYF | TGCGCCAGCAGCCAAGACAGGTTCTCCTACGAGCAGTACTTC | NA | TRBJ2-7 | TRBV4-3 | 14
CASSLVAGGGYGYTF | TGTGCCAGCAGCTTGGTGGCAGGGGGAGGATATGGCTACACCTTC | TRBD1 | TRBJ1-2 | TRBV5-6 | 15
CASSLEGGERAPQLDEKLFF | TGTGCCAGCAGCTTGGAGGGGGGGGAACGAGCCCCGCAGCTAGATGAAAAACTGTTTTTT | NA | TRBJ1-4 | TRBV5-5 | 20
CASSSGSSKYF | TGTGCCAGCAGCTCGGGTAGCTCAAAGTATTTT | NA | TRBJ2-3 | TRBV11-1 | 11
CASGRGGETQYF | TGTGCCAGCGGTCGCGGTGGGGAGACCCAGTACTTC | NA | TRBJ2-5 | TRBV28 | 12
CASRGQQNTEAFF | TGTGCCAGCAGGGGACAGCAAAACACTGAAGCTTTCTTT | TRBD1 | TRBJ1-1 | TRBV7-2 | 13
CASSENPGLAGIGNYEQYF | TGTGCCAGCAGCGAAAATCCGGGACTAGCGGGGATAGGCAACTACGAGCAGTACTTC | TRBD2 | TRBJ2-7 | TRBV6-1 | 19
CASSQDGLLGQYF | TGCGCCAGCAGCCAGGATGGGCTCCTGGGGCAGTACTTC | NA | TRBJ2-7 | TRBV4-1 | 13